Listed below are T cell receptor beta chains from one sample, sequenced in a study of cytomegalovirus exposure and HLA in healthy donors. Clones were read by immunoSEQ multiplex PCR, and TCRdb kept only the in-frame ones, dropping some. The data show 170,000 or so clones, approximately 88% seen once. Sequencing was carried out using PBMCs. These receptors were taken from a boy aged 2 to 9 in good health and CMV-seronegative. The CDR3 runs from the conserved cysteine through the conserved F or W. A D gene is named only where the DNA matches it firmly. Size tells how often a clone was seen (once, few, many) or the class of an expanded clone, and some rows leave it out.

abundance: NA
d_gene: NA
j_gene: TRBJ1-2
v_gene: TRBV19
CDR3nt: TGTGCCAGTAGTAGGGACGGGGGTAACTATGGCTACACCTTC
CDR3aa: CASSRDGGNYGYTF

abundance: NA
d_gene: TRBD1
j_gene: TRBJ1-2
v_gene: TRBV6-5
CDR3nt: TGTGCCAGCAGTTACTCGAGGGGACAGGGGCACTATGGCTACACCTTC
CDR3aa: CASSYSRGQGHYGYTF

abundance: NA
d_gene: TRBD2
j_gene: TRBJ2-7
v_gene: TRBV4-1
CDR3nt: TGCGCCAGCAGCCAAGTCCTCAGTAGCGGGAACCACTACGAGCAGTACTTC
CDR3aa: CASSQVLSSGNHYEQYF

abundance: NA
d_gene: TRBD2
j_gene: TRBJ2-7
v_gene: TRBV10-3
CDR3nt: TGTGCCATCAGAGGGACTAGCGCGAGCTCCTACGAGCAGTACTTC
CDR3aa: CAIRGTSASSYEQYF

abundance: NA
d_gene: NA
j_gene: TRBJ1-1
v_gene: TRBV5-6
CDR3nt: TGTGCCAGCAGCTTGGCCGGAGGTAACACTGAAGCTTTCTTT
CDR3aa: CASSLAGGNTEAFF

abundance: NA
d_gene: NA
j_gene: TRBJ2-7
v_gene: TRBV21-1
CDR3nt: TGTGCCAGCAGCGGACAGTTAGTAGAGCAGTACTTC
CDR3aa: CASSGQLVEQYF

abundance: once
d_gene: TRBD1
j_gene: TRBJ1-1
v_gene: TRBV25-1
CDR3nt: TGTGCCAGCAGTGACCCGGACAGGGAGGGGACTGAAGCTTTCTTT
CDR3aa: CASSDPDREGTEAFF

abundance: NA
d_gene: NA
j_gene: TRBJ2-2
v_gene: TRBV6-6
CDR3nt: TGTGCCAGCATCCCCGGGACAAGCCGTCCCGGGGAGCTGTTTTTT
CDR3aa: CASIPGTSRPGELFF

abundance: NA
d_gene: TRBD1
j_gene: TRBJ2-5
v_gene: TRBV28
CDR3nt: TGTGCCAGCAGTTTGGGGGGACAGGGGACAGAGACCCAGTACTTC
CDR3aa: CASSLGGQGTETQYF

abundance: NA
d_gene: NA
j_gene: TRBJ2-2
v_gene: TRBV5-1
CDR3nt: TGCGCCAGCAGCTTAGACGGGAGCGGCACCGGGGAGCTGTTTTTT
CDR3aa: CASSLDGSGTGELFF

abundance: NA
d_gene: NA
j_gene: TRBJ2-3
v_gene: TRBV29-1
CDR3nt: TGCAGCGTTGAAGATCCTCTGACAGAGACGCAGTATTTT
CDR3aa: CSVEDPLTETQYF

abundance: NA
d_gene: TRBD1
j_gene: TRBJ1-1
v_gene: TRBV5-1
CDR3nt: TGCGCCAGCAGTTGGGACAGTGTGAACACTGAAGCTTTCTTT
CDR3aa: CASSWDSVNTEAFF

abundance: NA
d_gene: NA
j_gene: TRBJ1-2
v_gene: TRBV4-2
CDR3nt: TGTGCCAGCAGGCCTTTGACAGCGACGGACACTAACTATGGCTACACCTTC
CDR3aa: CASRPLTATDTNYGYTF

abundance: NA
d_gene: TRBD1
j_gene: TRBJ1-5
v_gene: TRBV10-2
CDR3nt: TGCGCCAGCAGTGGGGACAGAAATAGCAATCAGCCCCAGCATTTT
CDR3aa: CASSGDRNSNQPQHF

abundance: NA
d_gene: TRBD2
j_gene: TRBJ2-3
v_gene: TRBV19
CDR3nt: TGTGCCAGTAGTAAGGAATCTAGCGGGCTCACAGATACGCAGTATTTT
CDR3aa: CASSKESSGLTDTQYF

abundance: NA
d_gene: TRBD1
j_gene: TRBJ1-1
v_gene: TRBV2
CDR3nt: TGTGCCAGCAGGTCGGGACAGGGGCTCCGTCGGAACACTGAAGCTTTCTTT
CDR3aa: CASRSGQGLRRNTEAFF

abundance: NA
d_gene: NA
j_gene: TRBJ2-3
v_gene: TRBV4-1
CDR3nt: TGCGCCAGCAGCCAACCCCGTGATACGCAGTATTTT
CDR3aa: CASSQPRDTQYF

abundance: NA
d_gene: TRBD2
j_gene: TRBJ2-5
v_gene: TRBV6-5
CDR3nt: TGTGCCAGCAGTTACACCGGGACTAGCGGGAGTGAGACCCAGTACTTC
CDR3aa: CASSYTGTSGSETQYF

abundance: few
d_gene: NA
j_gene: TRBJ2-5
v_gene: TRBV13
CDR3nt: TGTGCCAGCAGCTTACTATCTAATGAGACCCAGTACTTC
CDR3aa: CASSLLSNETQYF

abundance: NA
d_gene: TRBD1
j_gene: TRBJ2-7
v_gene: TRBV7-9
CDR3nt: TGTGCCAGCAGCTTAGAAGGGACAGGGGTGTACGAGCAGTACTTC
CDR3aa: CASSLEGTGVYEQYF

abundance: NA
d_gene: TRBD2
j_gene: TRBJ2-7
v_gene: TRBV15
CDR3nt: TGTGCCACCAGCAAAAGGGGGGGACTAGCGGGAAAACAAAAAGAGCAGTACTTC
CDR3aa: CATSKRGGLAGKQKEQYF

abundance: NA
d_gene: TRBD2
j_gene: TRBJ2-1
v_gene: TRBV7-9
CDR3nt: TGTGCCAGCAGCTTAGCCCAGGGGACTAGGACGAATGAGCAGTTCTTC
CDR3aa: CASSLAQGTRTNEQFF

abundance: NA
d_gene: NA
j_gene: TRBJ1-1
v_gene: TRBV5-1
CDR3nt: TGCGCCAGCAGCTTGGACGTTCTTAACATGAACACTGAAGCTTTCTTT
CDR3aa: CASSLDVLNMNTEAFF

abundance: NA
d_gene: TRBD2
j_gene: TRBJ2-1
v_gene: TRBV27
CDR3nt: TGTGCCAGCAGAGCGGGAGCTGACAATGAGCAGTTCTTC
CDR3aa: CASRAGADNEQFF

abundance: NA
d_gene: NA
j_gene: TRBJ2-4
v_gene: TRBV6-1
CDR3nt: TGTGCCAGCAGTGCTCGTGACATTCAGTACTTC
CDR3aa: CASSARDIQYF

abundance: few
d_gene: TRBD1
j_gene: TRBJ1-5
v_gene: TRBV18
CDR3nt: TGTGCCAGCTCAGGGACAGACGATCAGCCCCAGCATTTT
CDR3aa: CASSGTDDQPQHF

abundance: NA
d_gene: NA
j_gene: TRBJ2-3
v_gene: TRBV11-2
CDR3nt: TGTGCCAGCAGCTTAGTAGGGATTGGCGGGCCGACAAGCACAGATACGCAGTATTTT
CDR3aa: CASSLVGIGGPTSTDTQYF

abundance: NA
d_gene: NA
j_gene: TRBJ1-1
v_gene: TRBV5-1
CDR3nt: TGCGCCAGCAGCTTAAGGGGATGGGGCACTGAAGCTTTCTTT
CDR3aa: CASSLRGWGTEAFF

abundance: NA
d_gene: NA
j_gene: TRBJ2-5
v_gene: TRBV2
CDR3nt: TGTGCCAGCAGTGACCGGGTCCAAGAGACCCAGTACTTC
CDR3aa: CASSDRVQETQYF

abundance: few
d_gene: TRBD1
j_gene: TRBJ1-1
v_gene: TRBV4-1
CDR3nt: TGCGCCAGCAGCCAATCTCGGACAGGGGGGAACACTGAAGCTTTCTTT
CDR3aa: CASSQSRTGGNTEAFF

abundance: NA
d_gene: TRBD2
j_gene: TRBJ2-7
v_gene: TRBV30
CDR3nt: TGTGCCTGGAGTTTGTCTCTAGCGGGAGTCGAGCAGTACTTC
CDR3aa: CAWSLSLAGVEQYF

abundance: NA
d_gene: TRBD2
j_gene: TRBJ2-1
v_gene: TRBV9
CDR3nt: TGTGCCAGCAGCGATGCCGGGACTAGTCCAAATGAGCAGTTCTTC
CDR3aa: CASSDAGTSPNEQFF

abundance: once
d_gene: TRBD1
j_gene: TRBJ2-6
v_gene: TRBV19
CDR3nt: TGTGCCAGTAGTATGAGGGGACAGACCTCTGGGGCCAACGTCCTGACTTTC
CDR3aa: CASSMRGQTSGANVLTF

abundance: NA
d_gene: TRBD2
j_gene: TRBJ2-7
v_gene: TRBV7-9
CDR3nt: TGTGCCAGCAGCTCGCTAGCGGGAGTCTCCTACGAGCAGTACTTC
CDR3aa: CASSSLAGVSYEQYF

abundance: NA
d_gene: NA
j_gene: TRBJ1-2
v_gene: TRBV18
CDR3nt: TGTGCCAGCTCACTTACTCAAAAAAGCTATGGCTACACCTTC
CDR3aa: CASSLTQKSYGYTF

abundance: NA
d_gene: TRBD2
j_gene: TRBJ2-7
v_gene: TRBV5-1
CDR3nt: TGCGCCAGCAGCTTGATACTAGCGGGCTTCCAAGGGGAGCAGTACTTC
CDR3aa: CASSLILAGFQGEQYF

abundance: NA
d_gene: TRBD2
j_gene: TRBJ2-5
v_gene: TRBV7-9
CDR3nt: TGTGCCAGCAGCTCGGTCCATGGGGGGGGGCAAGAGACCCAGTACTTC
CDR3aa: CASSSVHGGGQETQYF

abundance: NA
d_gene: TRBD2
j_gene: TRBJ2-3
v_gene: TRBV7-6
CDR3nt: TGTGCCAGCAGCTCCTTACTAGCGGGAGGGCCAGATACGCAGTATTTT
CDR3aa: CASSSLLAGGPDTQYF

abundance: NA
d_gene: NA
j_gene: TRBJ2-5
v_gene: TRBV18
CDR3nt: TGTGCCAGCTCACGCAATCAGGGGCGCTTGGAGACCCAGTACTTC
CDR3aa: CASSRNQGRLETQYF

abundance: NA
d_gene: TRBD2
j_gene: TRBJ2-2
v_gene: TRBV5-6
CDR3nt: TGTGCCAGCAGCGCGGGACTAGCGGGAGGGGGCGACGGGGAGCTGTTTTTT
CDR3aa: CASSAGLAGGGDGELFF

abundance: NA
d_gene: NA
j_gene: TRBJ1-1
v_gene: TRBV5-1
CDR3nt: TGCGCCAGCAGCGGACTGGGGGCCGCTAACACTGAAGCTTTCTTT
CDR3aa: CASSGLGAANTEAFF

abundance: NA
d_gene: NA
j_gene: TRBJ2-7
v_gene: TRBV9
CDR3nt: TGTGCCAGCAGCCCTCGAATGGGGGGCGAGCAGTACTTC
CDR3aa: CASSPRMGGEQYF

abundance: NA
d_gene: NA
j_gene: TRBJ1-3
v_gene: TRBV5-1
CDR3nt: TGCGCCAGCAGCTTTACAGGAGACTCTGGAAACACCATATATTTT
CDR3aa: CASSFTGDSGNTIYF

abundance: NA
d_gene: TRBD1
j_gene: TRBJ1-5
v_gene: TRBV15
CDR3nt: TGTGCCACCAGCAGAGATGGGACAGGGACCAATCAGCCCCAGCATTTT
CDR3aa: CATSRDGTGTNQPQHF

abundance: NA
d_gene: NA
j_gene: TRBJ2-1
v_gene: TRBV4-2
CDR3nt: TGTGCCAGCAGCCAAGGACAGGTCATCTACAATGAGCAGTTCTTC
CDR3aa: CASSQGQVIYNEQFF

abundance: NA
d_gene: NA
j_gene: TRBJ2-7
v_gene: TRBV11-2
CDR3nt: TGTGCCAGCAGCTTAGCGGTGATGTACGAGCAGTACTTC
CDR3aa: CASSLAVMYEQYF

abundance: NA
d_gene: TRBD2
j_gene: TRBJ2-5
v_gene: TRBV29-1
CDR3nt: TGCAGCGTTGGCCCCCCTCTGAGCCGGGCTAGCGGGAGTTGGGAGACCCAGTACTTC
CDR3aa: CSVGPPLSRASGSWETQYF

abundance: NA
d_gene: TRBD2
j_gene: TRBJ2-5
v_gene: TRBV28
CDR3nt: TGTGCCAGCAGTTTACTAGCGGGAGGGTTCTGGGGGTACCAAGAGACCCAGTACTTC
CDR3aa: CASSLLAGGFWGYQETQYF

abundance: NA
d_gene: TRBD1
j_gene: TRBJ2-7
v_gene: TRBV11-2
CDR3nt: TGTGCCAGCAGCCCAGGGGGTCAGGGGCGGGAGCAGTACTTC
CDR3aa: CASSPGGQGREQYF

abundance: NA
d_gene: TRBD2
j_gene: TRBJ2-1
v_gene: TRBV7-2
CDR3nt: TGTGCCAGCAGCTTAAGGGTAGCGGGGATTTCCTACAATGAGCAGTTCTTC
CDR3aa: CASSLRVAGISYNEQFF

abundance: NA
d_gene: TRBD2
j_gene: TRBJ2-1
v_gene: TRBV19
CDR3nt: TGTGCCAGTAGTATCGGCGGGGGGCTAGCCGTTCATGAGCAGTTCTTC
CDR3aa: CASSIGGGLAVHEQFF

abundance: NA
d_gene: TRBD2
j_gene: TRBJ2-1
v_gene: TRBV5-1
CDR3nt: TGCGCCAGCAGCAGAGGACTAGCGGGAGACACTGTGGATGAGCAGTTCTTC
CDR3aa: CASSRGLAGDTVDEQFF

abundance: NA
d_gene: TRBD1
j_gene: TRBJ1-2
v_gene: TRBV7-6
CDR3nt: TGTGCCAGCAGCCTCACACAGGGGAACTATGGCTACACCTTC
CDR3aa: CASSLTQGNYGYTF

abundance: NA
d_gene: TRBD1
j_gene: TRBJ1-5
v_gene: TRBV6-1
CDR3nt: TGTGCCAGCAGTGAACAGGGGGGCGGTCAGCCCCAGCATTTT
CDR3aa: CASSEQGGGQPQHF

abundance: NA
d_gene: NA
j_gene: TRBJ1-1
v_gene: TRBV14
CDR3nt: TGTGCCAGCAGCCGAGTAAGGAACACTGAAGCTTTCTTT
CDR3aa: CASSRVRNTEAFF